This T cell receptor (beta chain) was documented in a study of Ad26.COV2.S vaccination and SARS-CoV-2 variants. Study results and caveats: Spike-specific TCR breadth was greater in vaccine than placebo recipients.

Regarding this clone: Its antigen remains unidentified.

The CDR3 runs 13 residues. V dropped 6 bases and J dropped 0 bases, with 7 bases sitting between them. Germline CDR1 and CDR2: MNHNY and SVGAGI (reference sequence). Data came from immunoSEQ multiplex PCR; TCRdb stores just in-frame clones and leaves some out. The sample has hundreds of thousands of clones, 90% to 95% seen once. The receptor's source is a human donor who had recovered from COVID-19. The sequencing here drew on peripheral blood, taken after recovery from COVID-19. The chain joins TRBV6-6 to TRBJ2-3; D is undetermined. CDR3 nucleotide sequence: TGTGCCAGCAGAGGGATAAGCACAGATACGCAGTATTTT. This codes for CASRGISTDTQYF.